The next 3 T cell receptor beta chains were all read from a single sample in a study of cytomegalovirus exposure and HLA in healthy donors. The method was immunoSEQ multiplex PCR; TCRdb's version includes in-frame clones alone and lacks a portion of them. The table lists some 140,000 clones, 86% of them singletons. Sequenced: PBMCs. These receptors were taken from a young man in good health and CMV-seropositive.

CDR3 sequence: CASSSLRGNNEQFF. The CDR3 nucleotides read TGTGCCAGCAGCTCTCTTCGCGGTAACAATGAGCAGTTCTTC. The V and J genes are TRBV11-2 and TRBJ2-1; D gene unclear. Germline CDR1 is SGHAT and CDR2 is FQNNGV. V was clipped by 4 bases and J by 5 bases, with 12 bases between them. The CDR3 runs 14 residues.

This clone turned up a few times. V gene TRBV7-8 combines with J gene TRBJ2-5, with D maybe TRBD2 (5 bases). The V end was cut by 7 bases, the J end by 5 bases, with 20 bases between. The germline CDR1 and CDR2 sequences are SGHVS and FQNEAQ. This CDR3 has 15 residues. CDR3 in DNA: TGTGCCAGCAAGTCCGGGCCTGCACCGGGGGAGACCCAGTACTTC. Translating it yields CASKSGPAPGETQYF.

The chain has TRBV6-5 and TRBJ1-5, with D maybe TRBD1 (6 bases). The CDR3 is 13 residues long. Germline CDR1 and CDR2: MNHEY and SVGAGI. V was cut by 4 bases and J by 9 bases, with 13 bases left in between. The CDR3 region has the DNA TGTGCCAGCAGTTCCAGGGGTTTGGGGCCCCAGCATTTT. As protein: CASSSRGLGPQHF.